This T cell receptor (beta chain) originates from a study of OX40 agonist ivuxolimab in advanced cancers. The overall study: Patients with prior anti-PD-1, anti-PD-L1 or anti-CTLA-4 therapy were eligible; approximately 40% had some. Findings and caveats of the study: The CD4+ and CD8+ T cells in the blood had expanded clonally by week 6 at 0.1 to 3.0 mg/kg. What antigens the expanded peripheral T cells recognized was never established.

Remarks on this clone: The antigen remains undetermined.

Germline V gene lookup returns CDR1 ENHRY and CDR2 SYGVKD. Trimming at V came to 4 bases and at J to 4 bases, leaving 6 bases not matched to a gene. The CDR3 spans 15 residues. Cycle 7 day 1, cycle 4 day 1, and baseline were the timepoints at which blood was sampled. Sequencing was performed with immunoSEQ multiplex PCR; in TCRdb, only in-frame clones are kept and a portion is missing. The sample contains roughly 56,000 clones, 84% of which appear only once. The clonotype originates from an adult with an advanced solid tumor such as melanoma, head and neck, liver or kidney cancer. The sample here was CD4+ or CD8+ T cells sorted from blood, taken in a trial of the OX40 agonist ivuxolimab. The rearrangement joins TRBV10-3 to TRBJ2-5, with 10 bases aligning to TRBD2. The CDR3 protein is CAISALAGEGETQYF. The CDR3, as DNA: TGTGCCATCAGTGCCCTAGCGGGGGAGGGAGAGACCCAGTACTTC.